The present entry profiles one T cell receptor (beta chain) with its context. The antigen it binds to is not known. No base qualities exist here, and no much larger clone lies one base off it. The QIAGEN blood and tissue kit was used to extract genomic DNA from sorted cells, and the DNA was quantified on a NanoDrop 1000. TCR alpha and beta chains were deep sequenced and quantified on the immunoSEQ platform using multiplex PCR of genomic DNA. The paper's processing steps were these. TCR sequences were annotated using IMGT gene and region definitions. As a stand-in for the preselection repertoire, out-of-frame rearrangements were used and set against in-frame clonotypes. The iCHAO1 estimator provided with the immunoSEQ platform was used to estimate repertoire size. A Gini index based on the Lorenz curve was applied to in-frame amino acid clonotypes to measure clonal inequality. Shared clonotypes were counted with the intersect function of the R package tcR, and similarity was scored with the Jaccard index. The R prcomp function was used without normalization to run principal component analysis of V, J and V-J usage frequencies. TCRdb took over this immuneACCESS table, retaining in-frame rearrangements with V and J assigned. Such tables are incomplete; in checked studies, under half of the missing clones stem from an unresolved V gene, and the remainder is unexplained. V, J and clone size reflect that table, while D and trimming were determined from the DNA. In all, the sample holds tens of thousands of clones, and 93% of those were seen once. 1.1% to 1.5% of the sample is taken by the ten largest.

V loses 0 bases, J loses 2 bases, and the germline ends lie 9 bases apart. Looking up the germline V gene yields CDR1 SGHTA and CDR2 FQGTGA. The CDR3 covers 15 residues, taking in both the cysteine and the phenylalanine. Just the 45-base CDR3 DNA is kept, in frame starting at base 1. These data originate in a study of human versus mouse CDR3 diversity and MHC coevolution (TCRdb year 2017). Describing the broader study: According to reports, the immunoSEQ assay can detect one in 200,000 T cells and keeps multiplex PCR amplification bias to a minimum. Across mouse and human samples, each sample had between about 0.6 x 10^7 and 1.7 x 10^7 valid reads. Repertoires of human naive CD4 T cells were used as a reference for TCR selection on multiple MHC II alleles and were compared against human-TCR-locus transgenic mice carrying single MHC II. Three healthy volunteer blood donors were included in the human cohort, with one aged 30 to 40, one aged 40 to 50 and one aged 60 to 70 at collection.

Naive CD4 T cells, defined as CD45RO-negative and CD62L-positive, were isolated from PBMCs by fluorescence-activated cell sorting. Approximately 52 ml of fresh peripheral blood was collected from each donor, and PBMCs were isolated by Ficoll density centrifugation. Sorting was performed on a FACSAria III instrument, with purity above 85% for all samples. Here is what the overall study found, with its caveats: The largest TCR beta repertoire according to iCHAO1 estimates belonged to humans, at about 1.6 million clonotypes, a result attributed likely to selection by multiple MHC II molecules. On average, humans had more CDR3 deletions and insertions than mice did, pointing to greater exonuclease and TdT activity. Most of the three human donors showed the lowest clonal inequality scores among all compared groups. Because human T cells were selected on more than 5 MHC II alleles, repertoire diversity was not considered directly comparable between humans and mice.

This TCR came from a person between 25 and 75 years old in good health. The sample was naive CD4+ T cells from blood. Sample cell subset or site, as interpreted from the label and publication: CD45RO-negative CD62L-positive naive CD4 T cells. The chain couples TRBV7-3 to TRBJ2-3; the D gene is not confidently resolved. CDR3 loop: CASSLTHTPTDTQYF. The sequenced DNA is TGTGCCAGCAGCTTAACTCATACTCCCACAGATACGCAGTATTTT.